Sequencing of this T cell receptor beta chain was carried out in a study of Graves' ophthalmopathy and Graves' hyperthyroidism. This clonotype was observed many times. The CDR3 loop spans 11 amino acids. Germline V gives CDR1 SNHLY, CDR2 FYNNEI. V was cut by 4 bases and J by 6 bases, with 6 bases left in between. Ophthalmopathy in the donors was of moderate-to-severe activity, with CAS ≥3, NOSPECS ≥4 and duration under 3 months. Investigators amplified TCR beta CDR3 regions from RNA transcripts. First-round RT-PCR used HTBI primers; second-round multiplex PCR followed. TCRdb analysed the multiplex PCR reads with MiXCR anew, one entry per CDR3 protein. There are almost 750,000 distinct CDR3 sequences in the sample; 40% occur only once, and roughly 46% lies in the top ten.

This chain connects TRBV2 to TRBJ1-2, with no clear D. The sequence was collected from an adult man with Graves' ophthalmopathy. Sequenced material: peripheral blood. The CDR3 loop reads CASSGLDGYTF. CDR3 DNA sequence: TGTGCCAGCAGTGGATTGGATGGCTACACCTTC.